A selection of T cell receptor beta chains follows, all from one sample in a study of blood T cell repertoires in COVID-19. Produced via immunoSEQ multiplex PCR; TCRdb's table is partial and in-frame only. The repertoire holds 150,000 to 170,000 clones, with 65% to 90% as singletons. The sample consisted of peripheral blood. Receptors originate from a woman in her fifties or sixties with COVID-19, enrolled during active disease. Each CDR3 is given with its conserved first and last residue. Fields, in order: V gene, clone size, J gene, D gene, CDR3 DNA, CDR3 protein. The D gene is left open where the match is weak. The size field is filled for only some rows; it gives once, few, many or a size class.

V gene: TRBV6-5; clone size: .; J gene: TRBJ1-1; D gene: .; CDR3 DNA: TGTGCCAGCAGTTACGGGGGGGCGGGCACTGAAGCTTTCTTT; CDR3 protein: CASSYGGAGTEAFF
V gene: TRBV6-6; clone size: .; J gene: TRBJ2-1; D gene: .; CDR3 DNA: TGTGCCAGCAGGTTTGGGGGGTCCTACAATGAGCAGTTCTTC; CDR3 protein: CASRFGGSYNEQFF
V gene: TRBV15; clone size: .; J gene: TRBJ2-1; D gene: TRBD1; CDR3 DNA: TGTGCCACCAGCAGAGCCTGGACAGGGAATAATGAGCAGTTCTTC; CDR3 protein: CATSRAWTGNNEQFF
V gene: TRBV15; clone size: .; J gene: TRBJ1-4; D gene: TRBD1; CDR3 DNA: TGTGCCACCAGCGGGCGACAGGGAAATGAAAAACTGTTTTTT; CDR3 protein: CATSGRQGNEKLFF
V gene: TRBV19; clone size: .; J gene: TRBJ2-1; D gene: TRBD2; CDR3 DNA: TGTGCCAGTAGTCCCCGGGGGGTTGACAATGAGCAGTTCTTC; CDR3 protein: CASSPRGVDNEQFF
V gene: TRBV19; clone size: .; J gene: TRBJ1-5; D gene: .; CDR3 DNA: TGTGCCAGTAGTAGCGACAGGAAGAGTAGGCCCCAGCATTTT; CDR3 protein: CASSSDRKSRPQHF
V gene: TRBV7-9; clone size: .; J gene: TRBJ1-3; D gene: .; CDR3 DNA: TGTGCCAGCAGCTTTCTGTCAGGGTCCGGAAACACCATATATTTT; CDR3 protein: CASSFLSGSGNTIYF
V gene: TRBV5-1; clone size: .; J gene: TRBJ2-2; D gene: .; CDR3 DNA: TGCGCCAGCAGCTTGGACCCAGGGGTGGCCACCGGGGAGCTGTTTTTT; CDR3 protein: CASSLDPGVATGELFF
V gene: TRBV27; clone size: .; J gene: TRBJ2-5; D gene: .; CDR3 DNA: TGTGCCAGCAGCCCACGGGGGTACCAAGAGACCCAGTACTTC; CDR3 protein: CASSPRGYQETQYF
V gene: TRBV27; clone size: once; J gene: TRBJ2-5; D gene: .; CDR3 DNA: TGTGCCGGAACTCCTTGGGAGGCAGGTGAGACCCAGTACTTC; CDR3 protein: CAGTPWEAGETQYF
V gene: TRBV30; clone size: few; J gene: TRBJ1-5; D gene: .; CDR3 DNA: TGTGCCTGGGGCCAGGGCAATCAGCCCCAGCATTTT; CDR3 protein: CAWGQGNQPQHF
V gene: TRBV5-6; clone size: few; J gene: TRBJ2-2; D gene: .; CDR3 DNA: TGTGCCAGCAGTTTGGGACACGCCGCGAACACCGGGGAGCTGTTTTTT; CDR3 protein: CASSLGHAANTGELFF
V gene: TRBV10-3; clone size: .; J gene: TRBJ2-5; D gene: .; CDR3 DNA: TGTGCCATCAGTACTAATCAAGAGACCCAGTACTTC; CDR3 protein: CAISTNQETQYF
V gene: TRBV5-1; clone size: once; J gene: TRBJ2-6; D gene: .; CDR3 DNA: TGCGCCAGCAGCTTGGCCAGTGTATCTGGGGCCAACGTCCTGACTTTC; CDR3 protein: CASSLASVSGANVLTF
V gene: TRBV15; clone size: once; J gene: TRBJ2-7; D gene: TRBD1; CDR3 DNA: TGTGCCACCAGTAGGGGGCTATCCTACGAGCAGTACTTC; CDR3 protein: CATSRGLSYEQYF
V gene: TRBV6-1; clone size: few; J gene: TRBJ1-3; D gene: .; CDR3 DNA: TGTGCCAGCAGTGAGAGGCACGGAAACACCATATATTTT; CDR3 protein: CASSERHGNTIYF
V gene: TRBV30; clone size: .; J gene: TRBJ1-3; D gene: .; CDR3 DNA: TGTGCCTGGAGTGGAGCACAGGGTTCAGGAAACACCATATATTTT; CDR3 protein: CAWSGAQGSGNTIYF
V gene: TRBV6-1; clone size: .; J gene: TRBJ1-1; D gene: TRBD1; CDR3 DNA: TGTGCCAGCAGTGAAAGGGGGCCGAGTGAAGCTTTCTTT; CDR3 protein: CASSERGPSEAFF
V gene: TRBV2; clone size: .; J gene: TRBJ2-5; D gene: .; CDR3 DNA: TGTGCCAGCTCACGGCGGTACCAAGAGACCCAGTACTTC; CDR3 protein: CASSRRYQETQYF
V gene: TRBV7-3; clone size: .; J gene: TRBJ1-1; D gene: .; CDR3 DNA: TGTGCCAGCTCTGCGGGTATGAACACTGAAGCTTTCTTT; CDR3 protein: CASSAGMNTEAFF
V gene: TRBV7-2; clone size: .; J gene: TRBJ1-2; D gene: TRBD1; CDR3 DNA: TGTGCCAGCAGCTCGGGACAGGGTTATGGCTACACCTTC; CDR3 protein: CASSSGQGYGYTF
V gene: TRBV7-2; clone size: once; J gene: TRBJ1-2; D gene: .; CDR3 DNA: TGTGCCAGCAGCCCTGGGAGGGTTGGCTACACCTTC; CDR3 protein: CASSPGRVGYTF
V gene: TRBV24-1; clone size: .; J gene: TRBJ2-2; D gene: .; CDR3 DNA: TGTGCCACCAGTGATAGGGCAGGGTACACCGGGGAGCTGTTTTTT; CDR3 protein: CATSDRAGYTGELFF